The 13 T cell receptor beta chains presented below share a single source sample, sequenced in a study of T-cell reconstitution after alpha-beta-depleted transplantation in children. Researchers prepared the TCRbeta library using unique molecular identifiers, the study reports. TCRdb re-called the PCR reads through MiXCR, storing one row per CDR3 protein. In the table there are about 190,000 distinct CDR3 sequences, around 7% of which are singletons. The sample here was PBMCs from the stem cell graft donor, taken from the stem cell graft. These receptors were collected from a human donor who donated a stem cell graft to a child with Wiskott-Aldrich syndrome.

This chain links TRBV12-3 or TRBV12-4 with TRBJ2-1; D possibly corresponds to TRBD2 (7 bases). The CDR3 covers 15 residues. The V and J ends lost 0 bases and 10 bases respectively, with 16 bases between them. CDR3 sequence reads: CASSLAGGLSGEQFF. CDR3 nucleotide sequence: TGTGCCAGCAGTTTAGCGGGGGGGCTTTCGGGAGAGCAGTTCTTC.

This clonotype was recorded at least ten times. CDR3 loop: CASSVDDLVSYEQYF. The CDR3 DNA sequence: TGTGCCAGCAGCGTAGACGATCTAGTGTCCTACGAGCAGTACTTC. The chain employs TRBV9 and TRBJ2-7; D is unclear. The V end was cut by 0 bases, the J end by 1 base, with 11 bases between. This CDR3 has 15 amino acids. The germline CDR1 and CDR2 sequences are SGDLS and YYNGEE. The entire variable domain, with the rest obtained from reference TRBV9 and TRBJ2-7, is as follows: DSGVTQTPKHLITATGQRVTLRCSPRSGDLSVYWYQQSLDQGLQFLIQYYNGEERAKGNILERFSAQQFPDLHSELNLSSLELGDSALYFCASSVDDLVSYEQYFGPGTRLTVT.

This clonotype appeared many times. The chain couples TRBV10-3 to TRBJ2-1; D not certain. CDR1 is ENHRY, CDR2 SYGVKD, per germline. Trimming removed 3 bases at V and 16 bases at J, with 13 bases between. The CDR3 is made up of 11 amino acids. CDR3 nucleotides: TGTGCCATCAGTGAACCGCGTCTTTTATTCTTC. As protein: CAISEPRLLFF.

This clonotype was counted ten times or more. This chain links TRBV9 with TRBJ2-4; possible D gene TRBD1, 6 bases. CDR1 is SGDLS and CDR2 is YYNGEE in the germline V gene. There are 16 residues in the CDR3. V dropped 0 bases and J dropped 5 bases, with 15 bases sitting between them. Here the CDR3 DNA reads TGTGCCAGCAGCGTAGCTTCAGGGACACGGGAAAACATTCAGTACTTC. This translates into CASSVASGTRENIQYF.

The chain recombines TRBV15 with TRBJ1-4; D is ambiguous. The V end lost 1 base, the J end lost 4 bases, and 7 bases lay between the germline ends. Looked up from germline, CDR1 is LNHNV and CDR2 is YYDKDF (reference sequence). The CDR3 loop spans 14 amino acids. The CDR3 sequence: CATSRGQFNEKLFF. The CDR3 DNA follows: TGTGCCACCAGCAGAGGGCAGTTTAATGAAAAACTGTTTTTT.

This clonotype was seen a few times. This chain links TRBV28 with TRBJ1-4; D call uncertain. Trimming pared 11 bases from V and 8 bases from J, leaving 18 bases between. From germline, CDR1 is MDHEN and CDR2 SYDVKM. The CDR3 has 13 residues. DNA for the CDR3: TGTGCCGGAACCGACACCTCGAGGGAAAAACTGTTTTTT. Residues: CAGTDTSREKLFF.

At least ten counts were recorded for this clonotype. The chain has TRBV7-9 and TRBJ2-3; a possible D gene is TRBD2 (5 bases). The V gene lost 7 bases and the J gene lost 5 bases, with 10 bases spanning the gap. CDR3 length: 12 amino acids. Germline loops: CDR1 SEHNR, CDR2 FQNEAQ (reference sequence). CDR3 protein: CASTRAGDTQYF. CDR3 in DNA: TGTGCCAGCACGCGGGCGGGAGATACGCAGTATTTT.

There are many counts of this clonotype. The chain recombines TRBV29-1 with TRBJ2-7; 9 nucleotides agree with TRBD2. V gave up 5 bases and J gave up 4 bases; unmatched junction bases: 12. Per the germline V gene, CDR1 is SQVTM and CDR2 is ANQGSEA. The CDR3 length is 15 residues. In DNA, the CDR3 is TGCAGCGTTAAGACGGCGGGAGGGCCAAGATACGAGCAGTACTTC. It translates to CSVKTAGGPRYEQYF.

This clonotype was picked up many times. This chain connects TRBV28 to TRBJ2-4; D possibly corresponds to TRBD2 (5 bases). V lost 8 bases, J lost 3 bases, and 20 bases lay in between. CDR1 and CDR2 (germline): MDHEN, SYDVKM. The CDR3 is made up of 16 amino acids. The CDR3 nucleotides read TGTGCCAGCCGGGGAAGAAACGACCAGCTCAAAAACATTCAGTACTTC. The encoded protein is CASRGRNDQLKNIQYF.

This clonotype appeared a few times. In DNA form, the CDR3 reads TGTGCCAGCAGAGCAGGACAAATGAATTCACCCCTCCACTTT. Translation: CASRAGQMNSPLHF. The V call is TRBV7-2, the J call TRBJ1-6, with a weak D call TRBD1 (5 bases). Trimming shortened V by 6 bases and J by 7 bases, and 13 bases separated the two germline ends. Germline CDR1 is SGHTA and CDR2 is FQGNSA. This CDR3 spans 14 amino acids.

This clonotype was picked up many times. The V gene is TRBV5-1, the J gene TRBJ1-1; tentatively, D is TRBD1 (5 bases). This CDR3 has 16 amino acids. Trimming removed 4 bases from V and 3 bases from J, with 19 bases in between. Germline V lookup: CDR1 SGHRS, CDR2 YFSETQ. The CDR3 region is CASSLRQRRMDTEAFF. For the CDR3, the DNA is TGCGCCAGCAGCCTCCGACAGAGGAGGATGGACACTGAAGCTTTCTTT.

This clonotype came up many times. The CDR3 loop is CASSQRHEQYF. The CDR3 DNA is TGTGCCAGCAGCCAGCGCCACGAGCAGTACTTC. The genes are TRBV3-1 and TRBJ2-7; D gene ambiguous. V was clipped by 3 bases and J by 5 bases, with 5 bases between them. This CDR3 contains 11 residues. Germline-derived CDR1 and CDR2 are LGHDT and YNNKEL (reference sequence).

This clonotype was recorded at least ten times. The chain is built from TRBV12-3 or TRBV12-4 and TRBJ1-5; TRBD1 is a possible D gene (6 bases). The CDR3 is 13 residues long. The V end was cut by 2 bases, the J end by 6 bases, with 8 bases between. The CDR3 here is CASSLTGSQPQHF. The CDR3 bases are TGTGCCAGCAGTTTAACAGGGAGTCAGCCCCAGCATTTT.